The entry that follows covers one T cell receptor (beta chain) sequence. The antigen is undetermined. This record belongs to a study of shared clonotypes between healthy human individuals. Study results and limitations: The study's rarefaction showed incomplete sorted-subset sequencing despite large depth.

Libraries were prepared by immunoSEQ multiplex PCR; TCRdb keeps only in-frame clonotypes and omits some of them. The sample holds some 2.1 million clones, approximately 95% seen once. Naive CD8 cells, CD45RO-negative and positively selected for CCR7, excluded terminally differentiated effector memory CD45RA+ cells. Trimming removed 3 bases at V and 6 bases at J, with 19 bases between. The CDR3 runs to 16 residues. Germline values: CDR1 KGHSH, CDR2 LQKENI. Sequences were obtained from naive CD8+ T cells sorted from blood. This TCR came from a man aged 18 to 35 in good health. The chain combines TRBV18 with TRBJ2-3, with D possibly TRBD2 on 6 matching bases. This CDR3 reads CASSPRDLTSPDTQYF. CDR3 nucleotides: TGTGCCAGCTCACCCCGGGACTTAACCTCACCGGATACGCAGTATTTT.